The 10 T cell receptor beta chains listed next were all sequenced from one sample in a study of identical twins. Each CDR3 protein is one row after TCRdb ran MiXCR on the 5' RACE reads. The data hold 450,000 to 500,000 distinct CDR3 sequences, with roughly an eighth observed a single time. A further study also used this sample, focusing on yellow fever vaccine responses in identical twins.

Sequences were obtained from CD4+ T cells sorted from blood. These receptors were collected from a woman younger than 35 in good health.

The chain uses TRBV5-6 and TRBJ2-7, with TRBD1 matching over 7 bases. The CDR3 covers 15 residues. V shed 1 base and J 2 bases; nucleotides not matched to a gene: 6. Germline-derived CDR1 and CDR2 are SGHDT and YYEEEE. The CDR3 DNA reads TGTGCCAGCAGCTTGTTGACAGGGACCACCTACGAGCAGTACTTC. The encoded protein is CASSLLTGTTYEQYF.

This clonotype was recorded a few times. The chain carries TRBV20-1 and TRBJ2-2; no firm D call. V shed 6 bases and J shed 7 bases, with 15 bases lying between them. The CDR3 covers 13 residues. The germline gives CDR1 DFQATT, CDR2 SNEGSKA (reference sequence). This CDR3 is CSARSEWVGELFF. In DNA form, the CDR3 reads TGCAGTGCCAGATCGGAGTGGGTCGGGGAGCTGTTTTTT.

This clonotype was observed a few times. This chain joins TRBV7-9 and TRBJ2-3; either TRBD1 or TRBD2 may supply D (6 bases each). Germline assignment: CDR1 SEHNR and CDR2 FQNEAQ (reference sequence). The V and J ends lost 2 bases and 5 bases respectively, with 17 bases between them. The CDR3 length is 16 residues. The CDR3 DNA sequence: TGTGCCAGCAGCTTACTGTCGGGGGCAAGGCAAGATACGCAGTATTTT. It specifies CASSLLSGARQDTQYF.

This clonotype was detected ten times or more. The chain uses TRBV13 and TRBJ2-5; 9 nucleotides line up with TRBD2. Trimming removed 1 base from V and 5 bases from J; junction bases left unmatched: 5. Germline V CDR1 and CDR2: PRHDT, FYEKMQ (reference sequence). The CDR3 runs 15 residues. The CDR3 nucleotides read TGTGCCAGCAGCTTAGAGGCGGGGGGGACTGAGACCCAGTACTTC. Amino acid sequence: CASSLEAGGTETQYF. Variable domain in full (rest from reference TRBV13 and TRBJ2-5): AAGVIQSPRHLIKEKRETATLKCYPIPRHDTVYWYQQGPGQDPQFLISFYEKMQSDKGSIPDRFSAQQFSDYHSELNMSSLELGDSALYFCASSLEAGGTETQYFGPGTRLLVL.

This clonotype was seen repeatedly, ten times or more. This rearrangement joins TRBV6-5 to TRBJ2-4; D gene unclear. Germline CDR1 reads MNHEY; CDR2 reads SVGAGI. Trimming took 8 bases from V and 8 from J, leaving 16 bases between them. This CDR3 spans 13 amino acids. CDR3 nucleotide sequence: TGTGCCAGCGTTCTTAGGGTAGGAGACATTCAGTACTTC. Amino acid sequence: CASVLRVGDIQYF.

The table lists this clonotype with a few counts. The chain carries TRBV20-1 and TRBJ2-2; 8 nucleotides align to TRBD2. The V gene's germline CDR1 is DFQATT and CDR2 SNEGSKA (reference sequence). The ends lost 3 bases at V and 6 bases at J; junction bases unmatched: 6. There are 14 residues in the CDR3. CDR3 nucleotide sequence: TGCAGTGCTAGCCAGCGGGGGAGGGCCGGGGAGCTGTTTTTT. This sequence encodes CSASQRGRAGELFF.

V usage is TRBV27 and J usage is TRBJ1-2, with no clear D. Germline assignment: CDR1 MNHEY and CDR2 SMNVEV (reference sequence). Trimming shortened V by 3 bases and J by 3 bases, and 8 bases separated the two germline ends. This CDR3 contains 13 residues. Here the CDR3 DNA reads TGTGCCAGCAGTTTCGGGCCGCACTATGGCTACACCTTC. Its protein product is CASSFGPHYGYTF.

This clonotype was detected a few times. This chain connects TRBV18 to TRBJ2-7, with TRBD1 identical over 11 bases. The trim removed 6 bases at V and 0 bases at J, leaving 7 bases unmatched. The germline CDR1 and CDR2 sequences are KGHSH and LQKENI. The length of the CDR3 is 16 residues. The CDR3 DNA sequence: TGTGCCAGCTCCTCGACCGGGACAGGGGGCTCCTACGAGCAGTACTTC. Translation gives CASSSTGTGGSYEQYF.

This chain joins TRBV6-1 and TRBJ1-6, with 8 bases that match TRBD1. The CDR3 has 17 amino acids. V lost 6 bases and J lost 10; bases outside the gene matches: 17. The germline CDR1 and CDR2 sequences are MNHNS and SASEGT. The chain's CDR3 is CASSSIGQGGKGSPLHF. The CDR3 coding sequence is TGTGCCAGCAGCTCCATAGGACAGGGTGGTAAGGGCTCACCCCTCCACTTT.

The chain couples TRBV3-1 to TRBJ1-2; D is unclear. V was cut by 4 bases and J by 5 bases, with 17 bases left in between. Germline V gene lookup returns CDR1 LGHDT and CDR2 YNNKEL (reference sequence). The CDR3 is 15 amino acids. CDR3: CASSRRGGREYGYTF. The CDR3 DNA reads TGTGCCAGCAGCCGGCGTGGAGGCAGAGAGTATGGCTACACCTTC.